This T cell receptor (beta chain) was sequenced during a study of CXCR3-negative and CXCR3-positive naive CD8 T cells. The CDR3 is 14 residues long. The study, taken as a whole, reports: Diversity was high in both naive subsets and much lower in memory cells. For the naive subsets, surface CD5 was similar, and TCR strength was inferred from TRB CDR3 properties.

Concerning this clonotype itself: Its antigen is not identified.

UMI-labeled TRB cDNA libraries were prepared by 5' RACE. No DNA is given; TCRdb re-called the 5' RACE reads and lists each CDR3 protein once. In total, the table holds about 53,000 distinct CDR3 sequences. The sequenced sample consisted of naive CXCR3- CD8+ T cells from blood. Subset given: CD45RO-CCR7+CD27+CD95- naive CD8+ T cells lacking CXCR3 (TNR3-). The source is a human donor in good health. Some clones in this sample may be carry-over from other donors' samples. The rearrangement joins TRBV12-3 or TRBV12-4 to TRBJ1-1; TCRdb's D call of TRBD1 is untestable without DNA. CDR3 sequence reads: CASKAGQGNTEAFF.